The 4 T cell receptor beta chains presented below share a single source sample, sequenced in a study of vaccination and CD4 T cells after COVID-19. The assay that was used to sequence DNA from cultured CD4+ T cells was the Oncomine TCR Beta short-read assay. TCRdb processed the PCR reads anew with MiXCR; each CDR3 protein has one entry. Here the sample spans about 13,000 distinct CDR3 sequences, roughly 44% being singletons. As to treatment: approximately nine-day PBMC culture with coronavirus spike peptide pools or control peptides (ViraFEST assay). Their antigens remain unidentified. The sequencing sample was made of CD4+ T cells from blood, cultured in vitro. All receptors derive from a human donor who had recovered from COVID-19.

Comments on this clonotype: At one of its ends the junction is not consistent with the germline gene, which may arise from a read error. This chain links TRBV19 with TRBJ2-7, with TRBD1 identical over 8 bases. Germline V gene lookup returns CDR1 LNHDA and CDR2 SQIVND (reference sequence). This CDR3 contains 17 residues. Here the CDR3 DNA reads TGTGCCAGTAGTCACAACCAGGGGGCAGGCTTCTTCTACGAGCAGCACTTC. Translation: CASSHNQGAGFFYEQHF.

The sample holds a few counts of this clonotype. The rearrangement links TRBV2 to TRBJ1-1; weak D call: TRBD1 (6 bases). This CDR3 comprises 13 residues. The V gene's germline CDR1 is SNHLY and CDR2 FYNNEI. V was pared by 6 bases and J by 5 bases, with 13 bases between. This CDR3 is CASRSRGKTEAFF. CDR3 sequence (DNA): TGTGCCAGCAGGAGCAGGGGCAAGACTGAAGCTTTCTTT. Looking up the rest from reference TRBV2 and TRBJ1-1 gives the full variable domain: EPEVTQTPSHQVTQMGQEVILRCVPISNHLYFYWYRQILGQKVEFLVSFYNNEISEKSEIFDDQFSVERPDGSNFTLKIRSTKLEDSAMYFCASRSRGKTEAFFGQGTRLTVV.

This clonotype appeared a few times. The chain joins TRBV20-1 to TRBJ2-1, with 8 bases lining up with TRBD2. The CDR3 runs to 18 residues. Germline CDR1 and CDR2: DFQATT and SNEGSKA (reference sequence). Trimming cost V 0 bases and J 0 bases; bases outside gene matches: 10. Here the CDR3 reads CSARDLGPGGTSYNEQFF. CDR3 sequence (DNA): TGCAGTGCTAGAGATCTTGGGCCGGGGGGGACCTCCTACAATGAGCAGTTCTTC.

This clonotype was recorded once. The rearrangement links TRBV5-1 to TRBJ1-1; TRBD1 is a possible D gene (5 bases). The CDR3 extends over 13 amino acids. Trimming cost V 4 bases and J 5 bases, with 12 bases left between them. CDR1 and CDR2 from the germline V gene are SGHRS and YFSETQ. In DNA form, the CDR3 reads TGCGCCAGCAGCAGGCAGGGTAGAACTGAAGCTTTCTTT. As protein: CASSRQGRTEAFF.